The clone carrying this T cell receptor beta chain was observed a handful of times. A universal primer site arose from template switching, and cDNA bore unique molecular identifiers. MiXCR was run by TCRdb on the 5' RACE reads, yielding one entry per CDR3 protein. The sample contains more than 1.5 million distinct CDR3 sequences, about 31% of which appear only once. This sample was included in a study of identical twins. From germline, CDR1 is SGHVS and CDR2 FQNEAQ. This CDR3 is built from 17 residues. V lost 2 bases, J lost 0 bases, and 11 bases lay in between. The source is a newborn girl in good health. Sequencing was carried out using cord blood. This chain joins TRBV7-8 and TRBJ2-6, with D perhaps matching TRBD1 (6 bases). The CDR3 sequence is CASSLHRVSSGANVLTF. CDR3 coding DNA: TGTGCCAGCAGCTTACACAGGGTGAGCTCTGGGGCCAACGTCCTGACTTTC. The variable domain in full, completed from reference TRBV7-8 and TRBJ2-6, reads GAGVSQSPRYKVAKRGQDVALRCDPISGHVSLFWYQQALGQGPEFLTYFQNEAQLDKSGLPSDRFFAERPEGSVSTLKIQRTQQEDSAVYLCASSLHRVSSGANVLTFGAGSRLTVL.